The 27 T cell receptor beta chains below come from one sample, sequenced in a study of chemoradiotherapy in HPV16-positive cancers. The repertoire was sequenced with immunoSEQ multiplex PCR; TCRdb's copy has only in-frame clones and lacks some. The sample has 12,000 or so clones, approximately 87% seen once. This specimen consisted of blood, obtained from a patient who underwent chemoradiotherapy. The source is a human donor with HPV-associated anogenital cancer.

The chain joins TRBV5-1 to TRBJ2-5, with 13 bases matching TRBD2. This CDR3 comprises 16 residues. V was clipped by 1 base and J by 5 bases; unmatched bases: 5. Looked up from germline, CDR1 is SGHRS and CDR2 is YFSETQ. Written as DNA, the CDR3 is TGCGCCAGCAGCTTGACTAGCGGGGGGGTCTTGGAGACCCAGTACTTC. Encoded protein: CASSLTSGGVLETQYF.

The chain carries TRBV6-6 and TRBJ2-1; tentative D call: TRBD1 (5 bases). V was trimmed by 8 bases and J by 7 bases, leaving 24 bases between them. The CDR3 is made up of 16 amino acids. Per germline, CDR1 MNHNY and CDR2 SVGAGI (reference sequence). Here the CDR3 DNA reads TGTGCCAGCCGCTCCCCGGGTGGGGCAGGGAAGAATGAGCAGTTCTTC. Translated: CASRSPGGAGKNEQFF.

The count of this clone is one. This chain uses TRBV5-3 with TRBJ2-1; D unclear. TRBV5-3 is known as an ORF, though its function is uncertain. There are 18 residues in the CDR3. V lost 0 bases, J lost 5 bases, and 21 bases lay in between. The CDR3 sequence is CARSLDPFGSDQNNEQFF. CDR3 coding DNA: TGTGCCAGAAGCTTGGATCCCTTTGGGTCGGACCAAAACAATGAGCAGTTCTTC.

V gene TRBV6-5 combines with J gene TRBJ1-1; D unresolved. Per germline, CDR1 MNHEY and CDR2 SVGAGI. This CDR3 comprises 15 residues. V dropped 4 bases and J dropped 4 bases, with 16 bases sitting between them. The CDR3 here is CASSSSLGFGTEAFF. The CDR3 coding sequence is TGTGCCAGCAGTTCCTCATTGGGTTTTGGCACTGAAGCTTTCTTT.

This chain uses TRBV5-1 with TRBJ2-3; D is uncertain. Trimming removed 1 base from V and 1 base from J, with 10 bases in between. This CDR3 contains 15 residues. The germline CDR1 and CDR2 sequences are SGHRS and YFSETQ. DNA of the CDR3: TGCGCCAGCAGCTTGTGGACGAGTCGCACAGATACGCAGTATTTT. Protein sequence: CASSLWTSRTDTQYF.

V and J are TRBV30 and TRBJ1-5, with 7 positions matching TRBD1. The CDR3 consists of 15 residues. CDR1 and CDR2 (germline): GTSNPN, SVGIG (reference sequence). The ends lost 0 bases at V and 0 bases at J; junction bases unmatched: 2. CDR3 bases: TGTGCCTGGAGTGTAGGGGACAGTAGCAATCAGCCCCAGCATTTT. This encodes CAWSVGDSSNQPQHF.

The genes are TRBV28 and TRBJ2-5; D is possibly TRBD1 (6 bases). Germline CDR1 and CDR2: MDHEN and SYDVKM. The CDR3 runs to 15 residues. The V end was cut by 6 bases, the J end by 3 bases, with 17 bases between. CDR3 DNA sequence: TGTGCCAGCAGCCGAGTCAGGGACATTGAAGAGACCCAGTACTTC. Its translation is CASSRVRDIEETQYF. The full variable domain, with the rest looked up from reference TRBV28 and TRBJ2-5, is DVKVTQSSRYLVKRTGEKVFLECVQDMDHENMFWYRQDPGLGLRLIYFSYDVKMKEKGDIPEGYSVSREKKERFSLILESASTNQTSMYLCASSRVRDIEETQYFGPGTRLLVL.

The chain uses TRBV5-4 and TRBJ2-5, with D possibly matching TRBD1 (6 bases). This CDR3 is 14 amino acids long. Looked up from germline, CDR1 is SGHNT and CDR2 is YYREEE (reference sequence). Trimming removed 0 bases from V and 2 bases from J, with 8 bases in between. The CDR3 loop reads CASSLGGQQETQYF. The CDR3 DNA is TGTGCCAGCAGCTTGGGGGGACAACAAGAGACCCAGTACTTC.

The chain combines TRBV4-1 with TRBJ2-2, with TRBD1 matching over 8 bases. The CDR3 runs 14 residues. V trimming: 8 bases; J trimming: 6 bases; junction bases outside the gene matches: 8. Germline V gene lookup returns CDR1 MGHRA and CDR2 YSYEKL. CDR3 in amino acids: CASRGDRGPGELFF. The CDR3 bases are TGCGCCAGCCGAGGAGACAGGGGTCCCGGGGAGCTGTTTTTT.

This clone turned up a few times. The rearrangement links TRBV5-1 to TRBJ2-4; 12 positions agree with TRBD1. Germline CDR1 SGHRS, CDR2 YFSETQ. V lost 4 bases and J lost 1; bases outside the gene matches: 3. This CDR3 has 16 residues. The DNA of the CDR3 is TGCGCCAGCAGCCCGGGACAGGGGGCGGCCAAAAACATTCAGTACTTC. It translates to CASSPGQGAAKNIQYF. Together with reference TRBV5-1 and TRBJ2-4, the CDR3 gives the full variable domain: KAGVTQTPRYLIKTRGQQVTLSCSPISGHRSVSWYQQTPGQGLQFLFEYFSETQRNKGNFPGRFSGRQFSNSRSEMNVSTLELGDSALYLCASSPGQGAAKNIQYFGAGTRLSVL.

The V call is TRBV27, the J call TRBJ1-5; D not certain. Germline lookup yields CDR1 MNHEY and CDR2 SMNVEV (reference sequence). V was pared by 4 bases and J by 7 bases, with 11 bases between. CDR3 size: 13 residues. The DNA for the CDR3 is TGTGCCAGCAGTTATTCAGCCCTGCAGCCCCAGCATTTT. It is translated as CASSYSALQPQHF.

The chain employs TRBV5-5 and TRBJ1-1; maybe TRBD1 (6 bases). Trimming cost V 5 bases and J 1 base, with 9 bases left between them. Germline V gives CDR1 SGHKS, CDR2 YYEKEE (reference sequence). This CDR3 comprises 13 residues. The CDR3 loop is CASRLTGNTEAFF. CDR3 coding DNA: TGTGCCAGCAGGCTGACAGGGAACACTGAAGCTTTCTTT.

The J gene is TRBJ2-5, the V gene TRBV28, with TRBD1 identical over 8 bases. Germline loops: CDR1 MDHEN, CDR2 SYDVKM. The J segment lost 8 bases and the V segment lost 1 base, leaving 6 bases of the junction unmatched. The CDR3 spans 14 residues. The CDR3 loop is CASSLSRTGFTQYF. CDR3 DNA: TGTGCCAGCAGTTTATCTCGGACAGGGTTCACCCAGTACTTC.

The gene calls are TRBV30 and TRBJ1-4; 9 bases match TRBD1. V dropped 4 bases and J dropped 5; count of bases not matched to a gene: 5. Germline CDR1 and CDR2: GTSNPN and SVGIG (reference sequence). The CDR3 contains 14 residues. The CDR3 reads CAWTAGTGNEKLFF. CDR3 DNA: TGTGCCTGGACGGCGGGGACAGGGAATGAAAAACTGTTTTTT.

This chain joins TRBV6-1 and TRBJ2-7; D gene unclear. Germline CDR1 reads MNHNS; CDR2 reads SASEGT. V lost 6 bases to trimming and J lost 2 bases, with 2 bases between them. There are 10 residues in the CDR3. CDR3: CASRTYEQYF. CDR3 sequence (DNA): TGTGCCAGCAGAACCTACGAGCAGTACTTC.

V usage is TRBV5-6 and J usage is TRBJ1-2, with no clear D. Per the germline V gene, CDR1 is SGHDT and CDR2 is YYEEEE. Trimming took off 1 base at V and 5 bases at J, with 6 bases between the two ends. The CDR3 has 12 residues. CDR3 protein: CASSLYKYGYTF. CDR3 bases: TGTGCCAGCAGCTTGTACAAATATGGCTACACCTTC.

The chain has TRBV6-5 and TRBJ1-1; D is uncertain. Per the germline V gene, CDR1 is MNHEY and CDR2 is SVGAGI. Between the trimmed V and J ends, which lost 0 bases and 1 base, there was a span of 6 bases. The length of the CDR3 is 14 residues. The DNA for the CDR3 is TGTGCCAGCAGTTACTCATCCAAGAACACTGAAGCTTTCTTT. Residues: CASSYSSKNTEAFF.

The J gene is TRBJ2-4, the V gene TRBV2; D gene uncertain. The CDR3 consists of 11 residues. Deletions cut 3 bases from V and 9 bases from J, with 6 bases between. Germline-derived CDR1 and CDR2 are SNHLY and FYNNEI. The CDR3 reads CASSDGVIQYF. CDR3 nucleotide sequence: TGTGCCAGCAGTGATGGGGTCATTCAGTACTTC.

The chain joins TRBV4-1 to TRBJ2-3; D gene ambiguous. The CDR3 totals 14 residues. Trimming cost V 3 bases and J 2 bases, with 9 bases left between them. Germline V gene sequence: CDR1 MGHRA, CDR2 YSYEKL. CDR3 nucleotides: TGCGCCAGCAGCCAGAGCCAGACCACAGATACGCAGTATTTT. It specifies CASSQSQTTDTQYF.

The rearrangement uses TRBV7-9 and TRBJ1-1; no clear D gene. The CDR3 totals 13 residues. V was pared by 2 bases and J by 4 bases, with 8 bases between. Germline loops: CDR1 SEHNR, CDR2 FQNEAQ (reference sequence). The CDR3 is CASSLSGFTEAFF. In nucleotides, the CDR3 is TGTGCCAGCAGCTTATCTGGGTTCACTGAAGCTTTCTTT.

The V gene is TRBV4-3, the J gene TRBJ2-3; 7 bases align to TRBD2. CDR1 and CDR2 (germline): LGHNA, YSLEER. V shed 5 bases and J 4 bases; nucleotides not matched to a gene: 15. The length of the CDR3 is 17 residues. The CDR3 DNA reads TGCGCCAGCAGCACGTATGGGAGGGGCCGGTCATCAGATACGCAGTATTTT. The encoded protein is CASSTYGRGRSSDTQYF.

The CDR3 DNA follows: TGTGCCAGCAGCCAAGAAAGAGCGGGGGGGACAGATACGCAGTATTTT. Encoded protein: CASSQERAGGTDTQYF. This chain links TRBV4-2 with TRBJ2-3; 10 nucleotides match TRBD2. The ends lost 0 bases at V and 3 bases at J; junction bases unmatched: 3. This CDR3 spans 16 amino acids. Germline CDR1 LGHNA, CDR2 YNFKEQ.

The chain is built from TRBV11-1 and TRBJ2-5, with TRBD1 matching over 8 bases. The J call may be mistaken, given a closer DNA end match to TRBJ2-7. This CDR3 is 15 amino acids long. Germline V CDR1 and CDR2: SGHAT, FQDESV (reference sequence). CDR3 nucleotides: TGTGCCAGCAGCTTAGTCCCAGGGGGCGTCTACGAGCAGTACTTC. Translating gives CASSLVPGGVYEQYF.

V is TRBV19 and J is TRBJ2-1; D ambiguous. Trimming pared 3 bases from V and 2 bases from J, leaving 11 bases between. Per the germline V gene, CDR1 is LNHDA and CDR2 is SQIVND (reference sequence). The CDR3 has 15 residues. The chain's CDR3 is CASSMYGLPYNEQFF. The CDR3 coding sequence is TGTGCCAGTAGTATGTACGGCCTACCCTACAATGAGCAGTTCTTC.

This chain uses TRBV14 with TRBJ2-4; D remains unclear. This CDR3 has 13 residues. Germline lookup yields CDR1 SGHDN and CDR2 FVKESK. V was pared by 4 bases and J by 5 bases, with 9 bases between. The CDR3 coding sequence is TGTGCCAGCAGCCTGGGCCAACAAAACATTCAGTACTTC. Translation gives CASSLGQQNIQYF.

The CDR3 nucleotides are TGTGCCAGCAGTGAAGGATATAGCAATCAGCCCCAGCATTTT. Its protein product is CASSEGYSNQPQHF. The rearrangement joins TRBV6-1 to TRBJ1-5; D is ambiguous. CDR3 length equals 14 residues. Germline V gene data show CDR1 as MNHNS and CDR2 as SASEGT. V dropped 1 base and J dropped 0 bases, with 4 bases sitting between them.

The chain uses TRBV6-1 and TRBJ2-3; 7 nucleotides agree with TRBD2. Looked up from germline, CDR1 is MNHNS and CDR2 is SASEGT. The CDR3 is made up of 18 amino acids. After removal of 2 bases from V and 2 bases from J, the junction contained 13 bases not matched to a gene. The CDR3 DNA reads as TGTGCCAGCAGTGAATATCGCCTTGGAGCGGGGAACACAGATACGCAGTATTTT. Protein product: CASSEYRLGAGNTDTQYF.